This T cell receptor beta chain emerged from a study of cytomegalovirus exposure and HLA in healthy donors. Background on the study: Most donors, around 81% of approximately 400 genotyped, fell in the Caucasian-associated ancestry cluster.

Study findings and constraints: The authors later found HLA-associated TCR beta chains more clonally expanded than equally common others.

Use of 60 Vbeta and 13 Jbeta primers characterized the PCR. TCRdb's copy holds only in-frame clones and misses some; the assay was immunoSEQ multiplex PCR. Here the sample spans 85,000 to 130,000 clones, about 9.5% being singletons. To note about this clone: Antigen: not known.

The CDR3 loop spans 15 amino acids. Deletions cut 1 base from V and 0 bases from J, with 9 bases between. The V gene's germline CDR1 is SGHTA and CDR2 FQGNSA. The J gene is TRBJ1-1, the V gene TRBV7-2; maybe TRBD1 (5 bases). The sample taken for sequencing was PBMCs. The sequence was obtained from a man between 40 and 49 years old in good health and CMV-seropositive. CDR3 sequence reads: CASSLEGIMNTEAFF. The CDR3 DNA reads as TGTGCCAGCAGCTTAGAGGGGATAATGAACACTGAAGCTTTCTTT. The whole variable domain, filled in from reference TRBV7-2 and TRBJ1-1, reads GAGVSQSPSNKVTEKGKDVELRCDPISGHTALYWYRQSLGQGLEFLIYFQGNSAPDKSGLPSDRFSAERTGGSVSTLTIQRTQQEDSAVYLCASSLEGIMNTEAFFGQGTRLTVV.